Shown below are 22 T cell receptor beta chains from a single sample sequenced in a study of T cell repertoires in cytomegalovirus infection. TCRdb independently ran MiXCR on the reads; one entry per CDR3 protein. Here the sample spans 680,000 or so distinct CDR3 sequences, under 40% being singletons. Input material: PBMCs. Receptors originate from a human donor in good health (CMV status not recorded). Some clones in this sample may be carry-over from other donors' samples.

The rearrangement links TRBV15 to TRBJ1-1, with D possibly TRBD1 on 5 matching bases. The germline CDR1 and CDR2 sequences are LNHNV and YYDKDF (reference sequence). Deletions cut 3 bases from V and 0 bases from J, with 14 bases between. The length of the CDR3 is 16 residues. The CDR3 coding sequence is TGTGCCACCAGCAGGCTTCGAAACAGGATGAACACTGAAGCTTTCTTT. Translated, it gives CATSRLRNRMNTEAFF.

The V gene is TRBV27, the J gene TRBJ1-2, with D unclear. The germline gives CDR1 MNHEY, CDR2 SMNVEV (reference sequence). Trimming removed 8 bases at V and 6 bases at J, with 13 bases between. The CDR3 has 12 residues. The CDR3 is CASFGWADGYTF. The DNA of the CDR3 is TGTGCCAGCTTCGGGTGGGCCGATGGCTACACCTTC.

V and J are TRBV10-3 and TRBJ2-3; 7 bases are shared with TRBD1. This CDR3 has 16 residues. Germline-derived CDR1 and CDR2 are ENHRY and SYGVKD. The V gene end was trimmed by 6 bases and the J gene end by 5 bases; junction bases not matched to a gene: 14. This CDR3 reads CAISTDRANILDTQYF. The CDR3 DNA reads TGTGCCATCAGCACCGACAGGGCCAATATCCTAGATACGCAGTATTTT.

The chain uses TRBV19 and TRBJ1-6; D ambiguous. Germline-derived CDR1 and CDR2 are LNHDA and SQIVND (reference sequence). V was shortened by 8 bases and J by 0 bases, with 8 bases between the two germline ends. This CDR3 comprises 14 residues. The CDR3 loop reads CASGASSYNSPLHF. In nucleotides, the CDR3 is TGTGCCAGTGGTGCCAGCTCCTATAATTCACCCCTCCACTTT.

This clonotype was recorded many times. The V gene is TRBV7-2, the J gene TRBJ1-1; D is possibly TRBD1 (6 bases). In germline, CDR1 is SGHTA, CDR2 FQGNSA. Trimming cost V 2 bases and J 0 bases, with 7 bases left between them. This CDR3 region has 14 residues. CDR3 sequence: CASSLTGMNTEAFF. The CDR3 DNA reads as TGTGCCAGCAGCTTAACAGGGATGAACACTGAAGCTTTCTTT.

Note on this clonotype: One end of the junction does not line up with germline, which may come from a read error. The V gene is TRBV5-3, the J gene TRBJ2-1; possibly TRBD2 for D (5 bases). TRBV5-3 is known as an ORF, though its function is uncertain. The CDR3 is 16 residues long. The CDR3 here is CASSLDSASRGNEQFF. CDR3 coding DNA: TGTGCCAGCAGCTTGGACTCAGCTAGCCGGGGTAATGAGCAGTTCTTC.

This chain connects TRBV10-1 to TRBJ2-2, with a possible D match to TRBD1 (5 bases). Trimming took off 2 bases at V and 6 bases at J, with 10 bases between the two ends. Germline-derived CDR1 and CDR2 are WNHNN and SYGVQD (reference sequence). The CDR3 consists of 14 residues. The CDR3 sequence: CASSEKTDPGELFF. DNA of the CDR3: TGCGCCAGCAGTGAGAAGACAGATCCCGGGGAGCTGTTTTTT.

The chain employs TRBV6-6 and TRBJ1-3, with 11 bases identical to TRBD1. Unmatched junction bases numbered 2, after V lost 2 bases and J lost 5 bases. The CDR3 length is 15 residues. CDR1 and CDR2 from the germline V gene are MNHNY and SVGAGI (reference sequence). The CDR3 DNA reads TGTGCCAGCAGTTACCGGGACAGGGGGAGAAACACCATATATTTT. Translating it yields CASSYRDRGRNTIYF.

The chain recombines TRBV18 with TRBJ2-7; D is unclear. V was shortened by 2 bases and J by 4 bases, with 6 bases between the two germline ends. CDR1 and CDR2 (germline): KGHSH, LQKENI. This CDR3 region has 12 residues. As DNA, the CDR3 is TGTGCCAGCTCACCAGAGCAATACGAGCAGTACTTC. It is translated as CASSPEQYEQYF.

This clonotype appeared once. The chain links TRBV4-1 to TRBJ2-4, with D perhaps being TRBD1 or TRBD2 (6 bases each). The CDR3 has 18 amino acids. Germline CDR1 MGHRA, CDR2 YSYEKL. The V end lost 1 base, the J end lost 8 bases, and 24 bases lay between the germline ends. CDR3 DNA: TGCGCCAGCAGCCAAGGACCAGCGACGGGGGCGGCTGTAGACATTCAGTACTTC. The encoded protein is CASSQGPATGAAVDIQYF.

This clonotype was recorded a few times. The rearrangement uses TRBV5-1 and TRBJ1-6, with D tentatively TRBD1 (6 bases). With 0 bases removed from V and 7 bases from J, the gap between germline ends came to 17 bases. From germline, CDR1 is SGHRS and CDR2 YFSETQ. The CDR3 runs to 17 residues. This CDR3 reads CASSLELHRATNSPLHF. In DNA, the CDR3 is TGCGCCAGCAGCTTGGAGTTACACAGGGCTACAAATTCACCCCTCCACTTT.

V is TRBV6-5 and J is TRBJ1-6, with unresolved D. V was clipped by 1 base and J by 0 bases, with 10 bases between them. The CDR3 spans 17 residues. Germline V CDR1 and CDR2: MNHEY, SVGAGI. This chain's CDR3 is CASSYFGKSSYNSPLHF. The CDR3 bases are TGTGCCAGCAGTTACTTTGGGAAGAGCTCCTATAATTCACCCCTCCACTTT.

This clonotype was detected ten times or more. The rearrangement links TRBV7-2 to TRBJ2-5; 7 bases match TRBD2. V lost 5 bases and J lost 0; bases outside the gene matches: 6. This CDR3 is 15 amino acids long. Germline values: CDR1 SGHTA, CDR2 FQGNSA. The CDR3 DNA reads as TGTGCCAGCAGCAACGGGGGGTTAAACCAAGAGACCCAGTACTTC. Translation: CASSNGGLNQETQYF.

A single count supports this clonotype. J is TRBJ1-2 and V is TRBV28, with a tentative D call TRBD1 (6 bases). CDR1 is MDHEN, CDR2 SYDVKM, per germline. The CDR3 is made up of 17 amino acids. V was shortened by 6 bases and J by 0 bases, with 20 bases between the two germline ends. The CDR3: CASRQWTADRTNYGYTF. The CDR3 nucleotides read TGTGCCAGCAGGCAGTGGACAGCCGACCGGACTAACTATGGCTACACCTTC.

At least ten counts were recorded for this clonotype. CDR3 sequence: CASSPNLGIQYF. CDR3 sequence (DNA): TGTGCCAGCAGTCCGAATCTGGGCATTCAGTACTTC. V is TRBV6-2 or TRBV6-3 and J is TRBJ2-4; D not certain. Between the trimmed V and J ends, which lost 5 bases and 9 bases, there was a span of 11 bases. This CDR3 is 12 amino acids long. The germline V gene has CDR1 MNHEY and CDR2 SVGEGT.

V and J are TRBV28 and TRBJ2-3; tentatively, D is TRBD2 (5 bases). CDR3 length equals 14 residues. Germline V gene sequence: CDR1 MDHEN, CDR2 SYDVKM. Trimming pared 3 bases from V and 4 bases from J, leaving 11 bases between. The CDR3 coding sequence is TGTGCCAGCAGTTTCCTCGCGGAGGCAGATACGCAGTATTTT. The encoded protein is CASSFLAEADTQYF. Together with reference TRBV28 and TRBJ2-3, the CDR3 gives the full variable domain: DVKVTQSSRYLVKRTGEKVFLECVQDMDHENMFWYRQDPGLGLRLIYFSYDVKMKEKGDIPEGYSVSREKKERFSLILESASTNQTSMYLCASSFLAEADTQYFGPGTRLTVL.

V usage is TRBV7-9 and J usage is TRBJ2-3; D call uncertain. V was clipped by 7 bases and J by 0 bases, with 11 bases between them. The germline gives CDR1 SEHNR, CDR2 FQNEAQ (reference sequence). CDR3 length: 14 residues. CDR3 bases: TGTGCCAGCACCCACGAGCCAAGCACAGATACGCAGTATTTT. Translated, it gives CASTHEPSTDTQYF.

The chain links TRBV5-1 to TRBJ2-3; 7 nucleotides agree with TRBD2. Germline assignment: CDR1 SGHRS and CDR2 YFSETQ. The V segment lost 4 bases and the J segment 6 bases; nucleotides outside the gene matches: 8. The CDR3 is 14 residues long. CDR3 in DNA: TGCGCCAGCAGCGACCCAGACGGGGGGGATACGCAGTATTTT. It is translated as CASSDPDGGDTQYF. The complete variable domain, with remaining parts taken from reference TRBV5-1 and TRBJ2-3, reads KAGVTQTPRYLIKTRGQQVTLSCSPISGHRSVSWYQQTPGQGLQFLFEYFSETQRNKGNFPGRFSGRQFSNSRSEMNVSTLELGDSALYLCASSDPDGGDTQYFGPGTRLTVL.

The DNA for the CDR3 is TGCGCCAGCAGCTCTTTCGGGGGTGAGACTGAAGCTTTCTTT. Translating gives CASSSFGGETEAFF. This rearrangement joins TRBV5-1 to TRBJ1-1; tentative D call: TRBD1 (5 bases). The germline V gene encodes CDR1 SGHRS and CDR2 YFSETQ. CDR3 size: 14 residues. V was cut by 3 bases and J by 5 bases, with 14 bases left in between. The full variable domain, rest sourced from reference TRBV5-1 and TRBJ1-1, is KAGVTQTPRYLIKTRGQQVTLSCSPISGHRSVSWYQQTPGQGLQFLFEYFSETQRNKGNFPGRFSGRQFSNSRSEMNVSTLELGDSALYLCASSSFGGETEAFFGQGTRLTVV.

The CDR3 DNA is TGTGCCATCAGCCCGGGGGTAGCGGGAGCTGAGACCCAGTACTTC. Its protein is CAISPGVAGAETQYF. V gene TRBV10-3 combines with J gene TRBJ2-5, with 9 bases aligning to TRBD2. J was trimmed by 5 bases and V by 6 bases; bases with no gene match: 10. CDR1 is ENHRY, CDR2 SYGVKD, per germline. This CDR3 region has 15 residues.

The CDR3 is CASSPQISNQPQHF. The CDR3 DNA reads TGTGCCAGCAGTCCTCAAATAAGCAATCAGCCCCAGCATTTT. The chain uses TRBV6-6 and TRBJ1-5; D is unclear. The germline CDR1 and CDR2 sequences are MNHNY and SVGAGI (reference sequence). This CDR3 has 14 residues. V was trimmed by 5 bases and J by 1 base, leaving 9 bases between them.

This chain uses TRBV19 with TRBJ1-1, with TRBD1 identical over 9 bases. Germline loops: CDR1 LNHDA, CDR2 SQIVND (reference sequence). The J segment lost 10 bases and the V segment lost 7 bases, leaving 10 bases of the junction unmatched. The CDR3 extends over 13 amino acids. CDR3 DNA sequence: TGTGCCAGTATCCCAGGACAGGGGTTGGTAGCTTTCTTT. It translates to CASIPGQGLVAFF.